This entry lists 16 T cell receptor beta chains sequenced from one sample in a study of molecular identifiers for immune sequencing clone quantification. Each CDR3 protein is one row after TCRdb ran MiXCR on the PCR reads. This repertoire shows 490,000 or so distinct CDR3 sequences, 20% to 25% found once; its top ten account for around 0.84%. Sequencing input: naive CD8+ T cells from blood, with Jurkat cell RNA spiked in. Subset defined: FACS-sorted CD8+CD4-CCR7+CD45RA+ naive T cells. The source of these receptors is a human donor in good health. Some libraries in this study had Jurkat cell RNA spiked in.

This clonotype was detected ten times or more. The chain carries TRBV6-1 and TRBJ2-2, with D uncertain. With 3 bases removed from V and 1 base from J, the gap between germline ends came to 6 bases. The germline V gene encodes CDR1 MNHNS and CDR2 SASEGT. CDR3 length: 14 amino acids. CDR3 in DNA: TGTGCCAGCAGTGAGGTCGGGAACACCGGGGAGCTGTTTTTT. As protein: CASSEVGNTGELFF.

V gene TRBV15 combines with J gene TRBJ2-7; possibly TRBD2 for D (5 bases). The germline V and J ends were trimmed by 4 bases and 6 bases, with 16 bases remaining between them. In germline, CDR1 is LNHNV, CDR2 YYDKDF (reference sequence). The CDR3 runs 14 residues. CDR3 in amino acids: CATSTGGPVFEQYF. CDR3 bases: TGTGCCACCAGCACTGGAGGCCCAGTTTTCGAGCAGTACTTC.

The rearrangement links TRBV28 to TRBJ2-7; 7 nucleotides align to TRBD2. Germline assignment: CDR1 MDHEN and CDR2 SYDVKM. CDR3 length equals 14 residues. With 9 bases clipped from V and 0 bases from J, the junction kept 8 bases outside the gene matches. The CDR3 is CASSSGDHSYEQYF. DNA of the CDR3: TGTGCCAGTTCTAGCGGAGACCACTCCTACGAGCAGTACTTC.

A single count supports this clonotype. The CDR3 does not close with the conserved phenylalanine or tryptophan, likely indicating a read error. The chain links TRBV6-5 to TRBJ2-7; TRBD1 agrees at 10 bases. CDR3 length equals 16 residues. CDR1 and CDR2 from the germline V gene are MNHEY and SVGAGI. Trimming took 0 bases from V and 1 from J; bases not matched to a gene: 3. CDR3: CASSYSGTGVSYEQYL. The CDR3, as DNA: TGTGCCAGCAGTTACTCGGGGACAGGGGTTTCCTACGAGCAGTACCTC.

This clonotype was found many times. The chain joins TRBV6-5 to TRBJ1-1; D is unclear. The V and J ends lost 3 bases and 8 bases respectively, with 10 bases between them. From germline, CDR1 is MNHEY and CDR2 SVGAGI. This CDR3 region has 12 residues. CDR3 loop: CASSYSVGEAFF. The CDR3 nucleotides read TGTGCCAGCAGTTATTCAGTAGGCGAAGCTTTCTTT.

Only one count was recorded for this clonotype. One base away lies a much larger clone, so this may be a sequencing read error. The gene calls are TRBV29-1 and TRBJ1-1; no definite D call. The CDR3 has 13 residues. Germline assignment: CDR1 SQVTM and CDR2 ANQGSEA. The V and J ends lost 8 bases and 8 bases respectively, with 21 bases between them. The CDR3 here is CSLVEGVGTEAFF. CDR3 bases: TGCAGCTTAGTGGAGGGAGTTGGCACCGAAGCTTTCTTT. The variable domain in full, completed from reference TRBV29-1 and TRBJ1-1, reads SAVISQKPSRDICQRGTSLTIQCQVDSQVTMMFWYRQQPGQSLTLIATANQGSEATYESGFVIDKFPISRPNLTFSTLTVSNMSPEDSSIYLCSLVEGVGTEAFFGQGTRLTVV.

In the case of this clonotype: A much larger clone differs from this one at a single base, so this may be a read error. V gene TRBV7-9 combines with J gene TRBJ2-1, with unresolved D. There are 14 residues in the CDR3. Germline V gives CDR1 SEHNR, CDR2 FQNEAQ (reference sequence). The CDR3 sequence is CASSLEENYDEQFF. The CDR3, as DNA: TGTGCCAGCAGCTTAGAAGAGAACTACGATGAGCAGTTCTTC.

The V gene is TRBV27, the J gene TRBJ2-3; D is undetermined. Germline assignment: CDR1 MNHEY and CDR2 SMNVEV (reference sequence). With 4 bases removed from V and 5 bases from J, the gap between germline ends came to 13 bases. This CDR3 region has 14 residues. CDR3 DNA: TGTGCCAGCAGTTATTCGTTTGACTTAGATACGCAGTATTTT. Translated: CASSYSFDLDTQYF.

There are a few counts of this clonotype. The V and J genes are TRBV4-3 and TRBJ2-7; no reliable D call. V was pared by 0 bases and J by 2 bases, with 8 bases between. The CDR3 has 14 residues. Looked up from germline, CDR1 is LGHNA and CDR2 is YSLEER. In DNA, the CDR3 is TGCGCCAGCAGCCAAGATCTCGCCCCCTACGAGCAGTACTTC. Its protein product is CASSQDLAPYEQYF.

This chain links TRBV11-2 with TRBJ2-1; the D gene is possibly TRBD1 (5 bases). From germline, CDR1 is SGHAT and CDR2 FQNNGV. The CDR3 extends over 15 amino acids. Trimming stripped 5 bases from V and 0 bases from J, with 11 bases between. The CDR3 reads CASSPGWSSYNEQFF. CDR3 coding DNA: TGTGCCAGCAGCCCAGGGTGGAGCTCCTACAATGAGCAGTTCTTC.

A word on this clonotype: A much larger clone differs from this one at a single base, so this may be a read error. The CDR3 does not close with the conserved phenylalanine or tryptophan, likely indicating a read error. This sequence joins TRBV27 and TRBJ1-2; TRBD1 matches 7 bases. J gave up 1 base and V 4 bases, and 9 bases lay outside the gene matches. The CDR3 extends over 16 amino acids. Per germline, CDR1 MNHEY and CDR2 SMNVEV (reference sequence). The CDR3 nucleotides read TGTGCCAGCAGTTCAGGCAGGGACAGCTTTAACTATGGCTACACCCTC. Encoded protein: CASSSGRDSFNYGYTL.

The sample holds one count of this clonotype. The chain recombines TRBV7-8 with TRBJ1-1, with D perhaps matching TRBD1 (6 bases). Germline V CDR1 and CDR2: SGHVS, FQNEAQ. The CDR3 covers 13 residues. V was trimmed by 5 bases and J by 6 bases, leaving 13 bases between them. CDR3 nucleotides: TGTGCCAGCAGCCAGGGGATCTTGGCTGAAGCTTTCTTT. Translation: CASSQGILAEAFF.

This clonotype was observed many times. The chain recombines TRBV7-2 with TRBJ1-1; D gene unclear. This CDR3 has 14 amino acids. Trimming removed 3 bases at V and 3 bases at J, with 11 bases between. In germline, CDR1 is SGHTA, CDR2 FQGNSA. Here the CDR3 DNA reads TGTGCCAGCAGCTTTTCGACGTATTACACTGAAGCTTTCTTT. Amino acid sequence: CASSFSTYYTEAFF.

This clonotype was picked up a small number of times. V and J are TRBV3-1 and TRBJ2-7; 12 nucleotides agree with TRBD2. The CDR3 sequence is 15 residues long. Looked up from germline, CDR1 is LGHDT and CDR2 is YNNKEL (reference sequence). The junction had 4 bases not matched to a gene; V was cut back by 3 bases and J by 4 bases. The CDR3 DNA sequence: TGTGCCAGCAGCCAGCTAGCGGGGGGGCGGTACGAGCAGTACTTC. It codes for CASSQLAGGRYEQYF.

Points on this clonotype: A read error is possible here, since a much larger clone lies one base away. The rearrangement uses TRBV6-6 and TRBJ2-5; D possibly corresponds to TRBD1 (6 bases). CDR3 length: 13 residues. Per germline, CDR1 MNHNY and CDR2 SVGAGI (reference sequence). The CDR3 DNA follows: TGTGCCAGCAGTCAGGGACATCAAGAGACCCGGTACTTC. Translating it yields CASSQGHQETRYF.

This clonotype came up many times. The rearrangement links TRBV28 to TRBJ2-3; 9 bases are a match to TRBD2. The CDR3 loop spans 15 amino acids. Germline lookup yields CDR1 MDHEN and CDR2 SYDVKM. The junction had 5 bases not matched to a gene; V was cut back by 2 bases and J by 5 bases. For the CDR3, the DNA is TGTGCCAGCAGTTTAATAGCGGGAGTACAAGATACGCAGTATTTT. This sequence encodes CASSLIAGVQDTQYF.